The 16 T cell receptor beta chains below all came from one sample that was sequenced in a study of blood T cell repertoires in COVID-19. The method was immunoSEQ multiplex PCR; TCRdb's version includes in-frame clones alone and lacks a portion of them. The sample includes about 200,000 clones, 70% to 80% seen only once; the top ten take around 5.9%. Sample: peripheral blood. The receptors were sampled from a woman between 35 and 50 years old with COVID-19, enrolled during active disease.

DNA for the CDR3: TGTGCCAGCAGCCAGGGATCGGCGGCTAGCACAGATACGCAGTATTTT. This gives the protein CASSQGSAASTDTQYF. The chain has TRBV7-3 and TRBJ2-3; D possibly corresponds to TRBD1 (5 bases). The CDR3 loop spans 16 amino acids. Trimming stripped 5 bases from V and 0 bases from J, with 15 bases between. Germline loops: CDR1 SGHTA, CDR2 FQGTGA.

This clone was counted ten times or more. The chain links TRBV19 to TRBJ2-7, with D unclear. The germline V gene has CDR1 LNHDA and CDR2 SQIVND (reference sequence). This CDR3 is built from 11 residues. The germline V and J ends were trimmed by 4 bases and 3 bases, with 4 bases remaining between them. Written as DNA, the CDR3 is TGTGCCAGTAGTACCGGCTACGAGCAGTACTTC. Protein: CASSTGYEQYF.

The chain is built from TRBV16 and TRBJ1-5; the D is unclear. The CDR3 length is 13 residues. The germline V gene encodes CDR1 KGHSY and CDR2 FQNENV. V was cut by 2 bases and J by 5 bases, with 7 bases left in between. Here the CDR3 reads CASSQGQYQPQHF. For the CDR3, the DNA is TGTGCCAGCAGCCAAGGTCAGTATCAGCCCCAGCATTTT.

V and J are TRBV19 and TRBJ1-5; D is ambiguous. V was clipped by 4 bases and J by 2 bases, with 9 bases between them. The CDR3 is made up of 14 amino acids. Germline V gene data show CDR1 as LNHDA and CDR2 as SQIVND (reference sequence). This CDR3 reads CASSRGEGNQPQHF. In DNA form, the CDR3 reads TGTGCCAGTAGTAGGGGAGAAGGCAATCAGCCCCAGCATTTT.

The gene calls are TRBV9 and TRBJ2-1, with TRBD1 as a possible D gene (5 bases). Trimming took off 6 bases at V and 7 bases at J, with 14 bases between the two ends. The germline V gene encodes CDR1 SGDLS and CDR2 YYNGEE. The CDR3 consists of 13 residues. The CDR3 protein is CASNSKGINEQFF. CDR3 DNA: TGTGCCAGCAACTCAAAGGGGATTAATGAGCAGTTCTTC.

This chain uses TRBV3-1 (or the pseudogene TRBV3-2) with TRBJ1-4; 7 positions match TRBD1. Germline V gene sequence: CDR1 LGHDT, CDR2 YNNKEL (reference sequence). The V and J ends lost 2 bases and 6 bases, in that order; junction bases with no gene match: 9. There are 16 residues in the CDR3. The CDR3 DNA is TGTGCCAGCAGCCAAAGCGTTAGACAGGGCCATGAAAAACTGTTTTTT. Translating it yields CASSQSVRQGHEKLFF.

The chain combines TRBV5-1 with TRBJ2-3, with TRBD2 matching 7 bases. The CDR3 length is 15 residues. Germline V CDR1 and CDR2: SGHRS, YFSETQ. Unmatched junction bases numbered 8, after V lost 4 bases and J lost 3 bases. In DNA form, the CDR3 reads TGCGCCAGCAGCCCCATGACTAGCCAAACAGATACGCAGTATTTT. This gives the protein CASSPMTSQTDTQYF.

CDR3 bases: TGTGCCAGCAGGGCCGGGACAGGGGGTGGAAAACTGTTTTTT. Its protein is CASRAGTGGGKLFF. V gene TRBV6-5 combines with J gene TRBJ1-4, with 11 positions matching TRBD1. The CDR3 has 14 residues. Losses at the gene ends were 6 bases for V and 10 bases for J; bases not matched to a gene: 7. CDR1 MNHEY and CDR2 SVGAGI come from the germline V gene.

The chain couples TRBV6-5 to TRBJ1-5, with D possibly being TRBD1 (6 bases). V lost 6 bases to trimming and J lost 0 bases, with 9 bases between them. CDR1 MNHEY and CDR2 SVGAGI come from the germline V gene. There are 14 residues in the CDR3. CDR3 nucleotide sequence: TGTGCCAGCAGCAACAGGGATAGCAATCAGCCCCAGCATTTT. Amino acid sequence: CASSNRDSNQPQHF.

The J gene is TRBJ2-5, the V gene TRBV14, with D hard to call. The CDR3 length is 14 residues. Trimming took 4 bases from V and 0 from J, leaving 9 bases between them. The V gene's germline CDR1 is SGHDN and CDR2 FVKESK. CDR3 bases: TGTGCCAGCAGCCGAGAACTTTACCAAGAGACCCAGTACTTC. It yields the protein CASSRELYQETQYF.

This chain connects TRBV29-1 to TRBJ1-4; no definite D call. In germline, CDR1 is SQVTM, CDR2 ANQGSEA. Trimming removed 4 bases from V and 0 bases from J, with 9 bases in between. This CDR3 has 14 residues. The chain's CDR3 is CSVAPGSTNEKLFF. DNA for the CDR3: TGCAGCGTTGCACCGGGGTCAACTAATGAAAAACTGTTTTTT.

CDR3 sequence reads: CASSPWDSQETQYF. CDR3 DNA: TGTGCCAGCAGCCCTTGGGACAGTCAAGAGACCCAGTACTTC. The rearrangement links TRBV6-2 or TRBV6-3 to TRBJ2-5, with 7 bases identical to TRBD1. The V gene end was trimmed by 6 bases and the J gene end by 2 bases; junction bases not matched to a gene: 6. The CDR3 loop spans 14 amino acids. The germline CDR1 and CDR2 sequences are MNHEY and SVGEGT.

The chain employs TRBV6-2 or TRBV6-3 and TRBJ2-2, with 14 bases identical to TRBD2. CDR1 and CDR2 (germline): MNHEY, SVGEGT. The CDR3 is made up of 19 amino acids. V shed 4 bases and J 5 bases; nucleotides not matched to a gene: 12. CDR3 bases: TGTGCCAGCAGTTCTGGGACTAGCGGGGGATCCCGACGGACCGGGGAGCTGTTTTTT. It codes for CASSSGTSGGSRRTGELFF.

In this sample, this clone turned up a few times. The rearrangement links TRBV7-6 to TRBJ2-7; 7 bases are shared with TRBD1. In germline, CDR1 is SGHVS, CDR2 FNYEAQ. The CDR3 is 16 amino acids. Trimming at V came to 1 base and at J to 2 bases, leaving 8 bases not matched to a gene. CDR3 residues: CASSLGPGRGTYEQYF. The DNA for the CDR3 is TGTGCCAGCAGCTTAGGGCCGGGCAGGGGGACCTACGAGCAGTACTTC.

This chain uses TRBV5-1 with TRBJ2-7; maybe TRBD2 (6 bases). The length of the CDR3 is 13 residues. V dropped 0 bases and J dropped 5 bases, with 9 bases sitting between them. Germline V gene sequence: CDR1 SGHRS, CDR2 YFSETQ. The CDR3, as DNA: TGCGCCAGCAGCTTGGGGCAGCGGGACGAGCAGTACTTC. As protein: CASSLGQRDEQYF.

This clone was seen once. V and J are TRBV6-5 and TRBJ1-1; TRBD1 might be the D (5 bases). This CDR3 is 14 amino acids long. CDR1 is MNHEY and CDR2 is SVGAGI in the germline V gene. V gave up 7 bases and J gave up 4 bases, with 16 bases separating them. The CDR3 region is CASTRGEGTTEAFF. The CDR3, as DNA: TGTGCCAGCACCCGGGGGGAGGGAACCACTGAAGCTTTCTTT.